Below, 5 T cell receptor beta chains from the same sample are listed, as sequenced in a study of blood T cell repertoires in COVID-19. This table comes from immunoSEQ multiplex PCR, and its TCRdb copy is limited to in-frame clones, with some not included. The sample has approximately 85,000 clones, 87% seen once. Sequenced: peripheral blood. The receptors were sampled from a woman in her forties or fifties with active or convalescent COVID-19.

This chain links TRBV12-3 or TRBV12-4 with TRBJ1-3; the D is unclear. Trimming shortened V by 8 bases and J by 3 bases, and 8 bases separated the two germline ends. The CDR3 has 12 residues. The CDR3 coding sequence is TGTGCCAGCCGGAGTGGTGGAAACACCATATATTTT. As protein: CASRSGGNTIYF.

The V gene is TRBV3-1 (or the pseudogene TRBV3-2), the J gene TRBJ2-3; D gene uncertain. The CDR3 has 13 amino acids. Germline CDR1 and CDR2: LGHDT and YNNKEL (reference sequence). Between the trimmed V and J ends, which lost 3 bases and 6 bases, there was a span of 10 bases. CDR3 nucleotides: TGTGCCAGCAGCCAGCAAGTAGAGGATACGCAGTATTTT. It is translated as CASSQQVEDTQYF.

The chain uses TRBV7-2 and TRBJ2-7; 8 bases are shared with TRBD2. The CDR3 extends over 16 amino acids. Germline V gives CDR1 SGHTA, CDR2 FQGNSA. V trimming: 0 bases; J trimming: 0 bases; junction bases outside the gene matches: 4. CDR3 region: CASSLARGAISYEQYF. The CDR3 bases are TGTGCCAGCAGCTTAGCGCGGGGGGCCATCTCCTACGAGCAGTACTTC.

This clone was recorded only once. This chain connects TRBV13 to TRBJ1-1, with D maybe TRBD1 (6 bases). The CDR3 covers 13 residues. The germline V and J ends were trimmed by 5 bases and 2 bases, with 9 bases remaining between them. Per germline, CDR1 PRHDT and CDR2 FYEKMQ (reference sequence). The CDR3 sequence is CASSPQGNTEAFF. The CDR3 nucleotides read TGTGCCAGCAGCCCACAGGGAAACACTGAAGCTTTCTTT.

The sample holds one count of this clone. The rearrangement joins TRBV7-2 to TRBJ2-2, with D hard to call. The CDR3 length is 15 residues. Trimming took off 8 bases at V and 4 bases at J, with 17 bases between the two ends. Germline V lookup: CDR1 SGHTA, CDR2 FQGNSA. As DNA, the CDR3 is TGTGCCAGCGAGATGTGGATACGGAGCACCGGGGAGCTGTTTTTT. Protein sequence: CASEMWIRSTGELFF.